Reported below is one TCR beta chain. Its antigen is currently unknown. The sample is drawn from a study of regulatory T cells in long-lasting Graves disease. Overall study results and limits: Fewer public clonotypes were shared by new patients (966) than by persistent patients (roughly 2,500).

V shed 3 bases, J shed 1 base, and the junction held 8 bases outside the gene matches. Germline V gene sequence: CDR1 SEHNR, CDR2 FQNEAQ (reference sequence). The CDR3 sequence is 16 residues long. Through Arm-PCR of CDR3 regions and iRepertoire HTBI primers, TCR beta libraries were built. TCRdb re-called the multiplex PCR reads through MiXCR, storing one row per CDR3 protein. The data contain about 430,000 distinct CDR3 sequences, around 16% of them singletons. Time point described: newly diagnosed GD, antithyroid drugs for less than 3 months. After RNA was extracted from PBMCs, the TCR library was made from it. The same sample was also used in a study of T cells in Graves' hyperthyroidism and ophthalmopathy. That work adds: Graves' hyperthyroidism was deemed stable absent ophthalmopathy progression within 18 months. The diagnoses drew upon clinical symptoms, serum thyroxine and TRAb, thyroid ultrasound and orbital computed tomography.

This receptor was taken from a woman aged 40 to 50 with Graves disease. The sample in question was peripheral blood mononuclear cells (PBMCs), obtained at new diagnosis, from a patient treated with antithyroid drugs. The J gene is TRBJ1-1, the V gene TRBV7-9; the match to TRBD1 covers 7 bases. CDR3 amino acids: CASSFPGQRKNTEAFF. The CDR3 bases are TGTGCCAGCAGCTTTCCGGGACAGAGGAAGAACACTGAAGCTTTCTTT. Combining the CDR3 with reference TRBV7-9 and TRBJ1-1 gives the whole variable domain DTGVSQNPRHKITKRGQNVTFRCDPISEHNRLYWYRQTLGQGPEFLTYFQNEAQLEKSRLLSDRFSAERPKGSFSTLEIQRTEQGDSAMYLCASSFPGQRKNTEAFFGQGTRLTVV.